The present T cell receptor (beta chain) was sequenced within a study of shared clonotypes between healthy human individuals. Findings and caveats of the study: Sequencing of the sorted subsets was shown by rarefaction to be incomplete despite large depth. Measured sharing among donors was expected to vary with sequencing depth.

Replicate PCRs for sorted subsets used about 200 ng DNA; this equaled 30,000 to 35,000 T cell genomes. Profiling relied on immunoSEQ multiplex PCR, and the TCRdb table lists in-frame clones only, not all of them. The sample records 300,000 to 350,000 clones, more than 60% being singletons. This clone was seen only once. Its antigen is undetermined. Subsets obtained from CD4+ cells comprised CD45RA+ naive and CD45RA-negative memory cells. V gave up 3 bases and J gave up 5 bases, with 7 bases separating them. CDR1 is SGHTA, CDR2 FQGNSA, per germline. The CDR3 extends over 13 amino acids. The clonotype was recovered from a man aged 30 to 39 in good health. V gene TRBV7-2 combines with J gene TRBJ2-2; no clear D gene. The source material was memory CD4+ T cells sorted from blood. Subset of the sample: CD45RA-negative fraction. The CDR3 spells CASSFIKTGELFF. CDR3 bases: TGTGCCAGCAGCTTTATAAAGACCGGGGAGCTGTTTTTT.